A single sample gave rise to the 3 T cell receptor beta chains below, sequenced in a study of blood T cell repertoires in COVID-19. Generated by immunoSEQ multiplex PCR, the TCRdb table keeps only in-frame clones and is missing some. The sample has some 70,000 clones; more than 75% are singletons. Sequenced material: peripheral blood. The receptors originated from a woman in her sixties or seventies with acute or convalescent COVID-19.

The gene calls are TRBV14 and TRBJ2-1, with 9 positions matching TRBD1. The CDR3 runs to 15 residues. Germline V gene sequence: CDR1 SGHDN, CDR2 FVKESK. With V trimmed by 2 bases and J by 12 bases, 11 bases remained unmatched. As DNA, the CDR3 is TGTGCCAGCAGCCAATCCACAGGGGGCGCTTACGGGCAGTTCTTC. It codes for CASSQSTGGAYGQFF.

The sample holds a few counts of this clone. The rearrangement uses TRBV6-1 and TRBJ2-3; 9 bases line up with TRBD2. J was trimmed by 4 bases and V by 4 bases; bases with no gene match: 12. CDR1 is MNHNS and CDR2 is SASEGT in the germline V gene. CDR3 length: 17 amino acids. This CDR3 is CASSGASGARGADTQYF. DNA for the CDR3: TGTGCCAGCAGTGGAGCTAGCGGGGCGAGAGGCGCAGATACGCAGTATTTT.

This chain connects TRBV7-9 to TRBJ2-7; D may be TRBD2 (5 bases). Germline values: CDR1 SEHNR, CDR2 FQNEAQ (reference sequence). The CDR3 loop spans 15 amino acids. The V gene lost 1 base and the J gene lost 1 base, with 11 bases spanning the gap. CDR3 sequence reads: CASSLVEGGSYEQYF. The CDR3 region has the DNA TGTGCCAGCAGCTTAGTAGAGGGTGGATCCTACGAGCAGTACTTC.